This T cell receptor (beta chain) was identified in a study of T-cell reconstitution after alpha-beta-depleted transplantation in children. Unique molecular identifiers were incorporated when the TCRbeta library was constructed. TCRdb itself ran the PCR reads through MiXCR, one entry per CDR3 protein. The data show approximately 110,000 distinct CDR3 sequences, around a tenth seen once. This clonotype was recorded at least ten times. Its antigen is currently unknown. Broader study findings: Reports say that about two months after transplant, the alpha-beta T cells came out of several hundred graft clones that had expanded. By one year post-transplant, T-cell counts and diversity largely arose from T cells that were newly produced.

V was clipped by 5 bases and J by 2 bases; unmatched bases: 3. The CDR3 totals 13 residues. CDR1 is SGHRS and CDR2 is YFSETQ in the germline V gene. The chain uses TRBV5-1 and TRBJ1-1; 7 nucleotides align to TRBD1. The sample here was PBMCs, taken before TCRalphabeta/CD19-depleted stem cell transplant. The receptor's source is a boy between 2 and 10 years old with acute lymphoblastic leukemia, due to receive a stem cell transplant. CDR3 region: CASRPGGNTEAFF. In nucleotides, the CDR3 is TGCGCCAGCAGGCCAGGGGGAAACACTGAAGCTTTCTTT.